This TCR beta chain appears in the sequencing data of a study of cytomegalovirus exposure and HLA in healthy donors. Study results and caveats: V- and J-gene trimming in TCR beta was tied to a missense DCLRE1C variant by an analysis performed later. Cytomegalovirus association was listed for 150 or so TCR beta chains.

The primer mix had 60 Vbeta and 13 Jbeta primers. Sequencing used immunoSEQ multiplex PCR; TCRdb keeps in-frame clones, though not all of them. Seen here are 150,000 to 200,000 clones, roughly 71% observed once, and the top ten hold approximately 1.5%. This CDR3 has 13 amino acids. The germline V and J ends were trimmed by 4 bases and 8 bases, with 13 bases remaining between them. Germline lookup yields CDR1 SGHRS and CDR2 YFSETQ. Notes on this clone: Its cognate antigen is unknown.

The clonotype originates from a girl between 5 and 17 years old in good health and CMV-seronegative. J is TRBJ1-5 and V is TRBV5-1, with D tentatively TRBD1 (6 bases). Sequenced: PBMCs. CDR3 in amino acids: CASSVQGGEPQHF. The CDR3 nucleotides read TGCGCCAGCAGCGTACAGGGAGGGGAGCCCCAGCATTTT.